These 21 T cell receptor beta chains share one sample of origin, sequenced in a study of shared clonotypes between healthy human individuals. Repertoires were generated with immunoSEQ multiplex PCR, while TCRdb's copy carries only in-frame clones and drops some. The sample holds approximately 2.1 million clones, approximately 95% seen once. The sequencing sample was made of naive CD4+ T cells from PBMCs. Subset in this sample: CD45RA+ positively selected. The receptors were gathered from a man in his late teens or twenties in good health. Some clones in this sample may be carry-over from other donors' samples.

The chain joins TRBV7-2 to TRBJ2-5; D might be TRBD2 (6 bases). From germline, CDR1 is SGHTA and CDR2 FQGNSA. This CDR3 is 15 amino acids long. V was shortened by 2 bases and J by 5 bases, with 15 bases between the two germline ends. CDR3 DNA: TGTGCCAGCAGCTTATATATGGTTCGGGGGGAGACCCAGTACTTC. Translating gives CASSLYMVRGETQYF.

V is TRBV28 and J is TRBJ1-4; TRBD1 aligns across 7 bases. The CDR3 covers 14 residues. Germline V CDR1 and CDR2: MDHEN, SYDVKM. V shed 5 bases and J 4 bases; nucleotides not matched to a gene: 4. In DNA, the CDR3 is TGTGCCAGCAGTCTCCAGGGGGTTAATGAAAAACTGTTTTTT. Its protein is CASSLQGVNEKLFF.

This sequence joins TRBV25-1 and TRBJ2-1, with TRBD2 identical over 9 bases. The trim removed 4 bases at V and 2 bases at J, leaving 6 bases unmatched. Germline assignment: CDR1 MGHDK and CDR2 SYGVNS. This CDR3 is 16 amino acids long. CDR3 DNA sequence: TGTGCCAGCAGTGGGCATAGCGGGAGAGCCTACAATGAGCAGTTCTTC. Translating gives CASSGHSGRAYNEQFF.

This CDR3 reads CASSYRQGGEKLFF. CDR3 in DNA: TGTGCCAGCAGCTATCGACAGGGCGGTGAAAAACTGTTTTTT. The chain uses TRBV7-8 and TRBJ1-4, with TRBD1 matching 7 bases. From germline, CDR1 is SGHVS and CDR2 FQNEAQ. V shed 4 bases, J shed 7 bases, and the junction held 6 bases outside the gene matches. The CDR3 is 14 amino acids.

The CDR3 region has the DNA TGTGCCAGTAGTCTATCCCCCGGGACAAACAATCAGCCCCAGCATTTT. Translated: CASSLSPGTNNQPQHF. The J gene is TRBJ1-5, the V gene TRBV19, with D possibly TRBD1 on 6 matching bases. The V end lost 5 bases, the J end lost 3 bases, and 17 bases lay between the germline ends. This CDR3 spans 16 amino acids. Germline-derived CDR1 and CDR2 are LNHDA and SQIVND (reference sequence).

The chain links TRBV12-5 to TRBJ2-5; D is ambiguous. The CDR3 covers 13 residues. Trimming cost V 6 bases and J 3 bases, with 11 bases left between them. The germline CDR1 and CDR2 sequences are LGHNT and FRNRAP. The CDR3 spells CASGPSLKETQYF. The CDR3 nucleotides read TGTGCTAGTGGCCCCAGCTTAAAAGAGACCCAGTACTTC.

The CDR3, as DNA: TGTGCCAGCAGCATCGGTCAAAGCTCCTACAATGAGCAGTTCTTC. Its protein product is CASSIGQSSYNEQFF. The gene calls are TRBV7-8 and TRBJ2-1; D ambiguous. The CDR3 is 15 residues long. The germline gives CDR1 SGHVS, CDR2 FQNEAQ. The germline V and J ends were trimmed by 5 bases and 0 bases, with 11 bases remaining between them.

About this clone itself: This CDR3 is also generated by other DNA sequences in the sample. V and J are TRBV28 and TRBJ2-7; D ambiguous. Per germline, CDR1 MDHEN and CDR2 SYDVKM. Trimming removed 5 bases from V and 2 bases from J, with 4 bases in between. The CDR3 loop spans 11 amino acids. CDR3 protein: CASSAAYEQYF. CDR3 bases: TGTGCCAGCAGTGCCGCCTACGAGCAGTACTTC.

The genes are TRBV28 and TRBJ2-1; D is unclear. Germline V gives CDR1 MDHEN, CDR2 SYDVKM. V lost 5 bases and J lost 0, with 8 bases in between. The CDR3 sequence is 14 residues long. This CDR3 is CASSEQSSYNEQFF. CDR3 bases: TGTGCCAGCAGTGAACAGAGCTCCTACAATGAGCAGTTCTTC.

The chain couples TRBV5-8 to TRBJ1-5; D remains unclear. V was cut by 4 bases and J by 1 base, with 12 bases left in between. CDR3 length: 15 residues. The V gene's germline CDR1 is SGHTS and CDR2 YDEGEE. CDR3 sequence: CASSRGTESNQPQHF. DNA for the CDR3: TGTGCCAGCAGCCGAGGAACAGAGAGCAATCAGCCCCAGCATTTT.

About this clone itself: The sample has other DNA sequences that encode this CDR3 too. The chain employs TRBV6-1 and TRBJ2-7; D not resolved. This CDR3 is built from 11 residues. From germline, CDR1 is MNHNS and CDR2 SASEGT. V lost 4 bases to trimming and J lost 3 bases, with 4 bases between them. In DNA, the CDR3 is TGTGCCAGCAGTGCTAACTACGAGCAGTACTTC. Translated, it gives CASSANYEQYF.

This clone was found once. This rearrangement joins TRBV4-1 to TRBJ1-2, with 7 bases aligning to TRBD1. The junction had 8 bases not matched to a gene; V was cut back by 8 bases and J by 2 bases. Germline loops: CDR1 MGHRA, CDR2 YSYEKL. The CDR3 runs 14 residues. CDR3 sequence (DNA): TGCGCCAGCGTTCCCGGGGACAGAAACTATGGCTACACCTTC. The encoded protein is CASVPGDRNYGYTF.

The rearrangement joins TRBV5-4 to TRBJ2-2; possibly TRBD2 for D (6 bases). Per the germline V gene, CDR1 is SGHNT and CDR2 is YYREEE (reference sequence). This CDR3 has 14 residues. The ends were cut back, 2 bases at V and 3 bases at J, with 8 bases in the middle. CDR3 DNA: TGTGCCAGCAGCTTAAGACTAGACACCGGGGAGCTGTTTTTT. It is translated as CASSLRLDTGELFF.

CDR3 nucleotide sequence: TGTGCCAGCAGCCAAACTCGACAGGGGAACTATGGCTACACCTTC. This sequence encodes CASSQTRQGNYGYTF. This chain links TRBV14 with TRBJ1-2; TRBD1 matches at 8 bases. V gave up 2 bases and J gave up 2 bases; unmatched junction bases: 4. Germline V gene lookup returns CDR1 SGHDN and CDR2 FVKESK. This CDR3 has 15 residues. Variable domain in full (rest from reference TRBV14 and TRBJ1-2): EAGVTQFPSHSVIEKGQTVTLRCDPISGHDNLYWYRRVMGKEIKFLLHFVKESKQDESGMPNNRFLAERTGGTYSTLKVQPAELEDSGVYFCASSQTRQGNYGYTFGSGTRLTVV.

This chain uses TRBV5-6 with TRBJ1-3; no reliable D call. V lost 2 bases and J 0 bases, leaving 6 bases between the germline ends. The germline V gene has CDR1 SGHDT and CDR2 YYEEEE. The length of the CDR3 is 14 residues. The CDR3, as DNA: TGTGCCAGCAGCTTACAGATCTCTGGAAACACCATATATTTT. Its translation: CASSLQISGNTIYF.

The chain couples TRBV25-1 to TRBJ1-2; 7 positions agree with TRBD1. The CDR3 is 16 residues long. Trimming took 3 bases from V and 2 from J; bases not matched to a gene: 9. Germline loops: CDR1 MGHDK, CDR2 SYGVNS. This chain's CDR3 is CASSELTTGINYGYTF. For the CDR3, the DNA is TGTGCCAGCAGTGAGCTAACGACAGGGATCAACTATGGCTACACCTTC.

To note about this clone: Germline is not matched at one junction end, which may reflect a read error. This chain connects TRBV29-1 to TRBJ1-1, with D possibly TRBD1 on 5 matching bases. The CDR3 runs to 13 residues. Germline CDR1 and CDR2: SQVTM and ANQGSEA. The CDR3 loop is CSVAEGLRTGAFF. The DNA for the CDR3 is TGCAGCGTCGCGGAGGGGCTCCGCACTGGAGCTTTCTTT.

This chain uses TRBV11-3 with TRBJ2-2; D not certain. V was shortened by 5 bases and J by 4 bases, with 17 bases between the two germline ends. Germline V gene data show CDR1 as SGHNT and CDR2 as YENEEA. This CDR3 has 16 amino acids. The CDR3 DNA is TGTGCCAGCAGCCCGTCTTTGGGAAAAATCACCGGGGAGCTGTTTTTT. Its protein product is CASSPSLGKITGELFF.

The rearrangement links TRBV30 to TRBJ1-4; the D gene is possibly TRBD1 (6 bases). Trimming removed 0 bases from V and 6 bases from J, with 11 bases in between. CDR1 GTSNPN and CDR2 SVGIG come from the germline V gene (reference sequence). The CDR3 runs to 14 residues. The CDR3 sequence: CAWSVLNRDEKLFF. DNA for the CDR3: TGTGCCTGGAGTGTACTTAACAGGGATGAAAAACTGTTTTTT.

V and J are TRBV27 and TRBJ2-7, with D tentatively TRBD2 (6 bases). The CDR3 sequence is 14 residues long. Germline V gives CDR1 MNHEY, CDR2 SMNVEV (reference sequence). V lost 3 bases and J 6 bases, leaving 15 bases between the germline ends. CDR3 in amino acids: CASSFLAGRLEQYF. The CDR3 DNA sequence: TGTGCCAGCAGTTTTCTCGCGGGGAGGCTCGAGCAGTACTTC.

This clone has just one count. The CDR3 DNA sequence: TGTGCCAGCAGCATCCGGACTTTAGCCAAAAACATTCAGTACTTC. Residues: CASSIRTLAKNIQYF. V is TRBV28 and J is TRBJ2-4; maybe TRBD2 (5 bases). Germline V lookup: CDR1 MDHEN, CDR2 SYDVKM. V was cut by 6 bases and J by 0 bases, with 12 bases left in between. CDR3 size: 15 residues.